This T cell receptor (beta chain) was recovered during a study of OX40 agonist ivuxolimab in advanced cancers. Study summary: At doses from 0.01 to 10 mg/kg, patients were given intravenous ivuxolimab every 2 weeks.

This CDR3 spans 15 amino acids. Germline V gene data show CDR1 as MGHRA and CDR2 as YSYEKL. The V end was cut by 3 bases, the J end by 0 bases, with 11 bases between. General study results and limits: Average numbers of expanded clones were greater in CD8+ T cells than in CD4+. At 0.1 to 3.0 mg/kg and by week 6, clonal expansion occurred in CD4+ and CD8+ blood T cells.

Points on this clone: Its antigen is undetermined.

Blood samples were obtained at baseline, cycle 4 day 1, and cycle 7 day 1. The table came from immunoSEQ multiplex PCR; TCRdb's copy has only in-frame clones and leaves some out. The sample yields 120,000 or so clones, roughly nine tenths seen once. This clonotype originated in an adult with an advanced solid tumor such as melanoma, head and neck, liver or kidney cancer. The chain has TRBV4-1 and TRBJ1-2; D is ambiguous. The starting material was CD4+ or CD8+ T cells sorted from blood, obtained in a trial of the OX40 agonist ivuxolimab. CDR3 nucleotides: TGCGCCAGCAGCCAGACCGTCGGAGCTAACTATGGCTACACCTTC. It specifies CASSQTVGANYGYTF.